The entry below describes one TCR beta chain. The antigen is undetermined. This entry belongs to a study of shared clonotypes between healthy human individuals. Study-level background: Donors had three CD4 naive, three CD4 memory, two CD8 naive and one CD8 memory plate apiece. Study-wide points: When naive CD4 clonotypes were compared across four donors, about 4.9% were shared. The researchers took only blood, and tissue repertoires probably look different.

Here immunoSEQ multiplex PCR was the method, and the copy in TCRdb shows in-frame clones only, minus some. The table lists about 600,000 clones, 98% of them singletons. CDR1 and CDR2 from the germline V gene are MNHEY and SMNVEV (reference sequence). The CDR3 consists of 17 residues. Trimming took 4 bases from V and 6 from J; bases not matched to a gene: 13. Terminally differentiated effector memory CD45RA+ cells were left out of the naive CD8 fraction, which was CD45RO-negative and positively selected for CCR7. Sequences were obtained from naive CD8+ T cells sorted from blood. V gene TRBV27 combines with J gene TRBJ2-3; TRBD2 matches 10 bases. The receptor comes from a man aged 25-45 years in good health. Here the CDR3 reads CASSSSGGLAGVDTQYF. CDR3 in DNA: TGTGCCAGCAGTTCCTCCGGTGGGCTAGCGGGAGTCGATACGCAGTATTTT.